A single sample gave rise to the 5 T cell receptor beta chains below, sequenced in a study of OX40 agonist ivuxolimab in advanced cancers. Produced via immunoSEQ multiplex PCR; TCRdb's table is partial and in-frame only. The sample lists over 95,000 clones, 91% occurring once. Source: CD4+ or CD8+ T cells sorted from blood, taken in a trial of the OX40 agonist ivuxolimab. The source of these receptors is an adult with an advanced solid tumor such as melanoma, head and neck, liver or kidney cancer.

The rearrangement uses TRBV28 and TRBJ1-6, with D hard to call. Germline V lookup: CDR1 MDHEN, CDR2 SYDVKM. The CDR3 length is 15 residues. V shed 4 bases and J shed 8 bases, with 15 bases lying between them. CDR3 sequence: CASSSAGVVDSPLHF. As DNA, the CDR3 is TGTGCCAGCAGTTCAGCGGGAGTTGTCGATTCACCCCTCCACTTT. Full variable domain (rest looked up from reference TRBV28 and TRBJ1-6): DVKVTQSSRYLVKRTGEKVFLECVQDMDHENMFWYRQDPGLGLRLIYFSYDVKMKEKGDIPEGYSVSREKKERFSLILESASTNQTSMYLCASSSAGVVDSPLHFGNGTRLTVT.

This clone was seen only once. The V gene is TRBV20-1, the J gene TRBJ2-3, with no clear D. The CDR3 spans 11 residues. The V end was cut by 5 bases, the J end by 4 bases, with 7 bases between. Germline V gives CDR1 DFQATT, CDR2 SNEGSKA (reference sequence). The CDR3 coding sequence is TGCAGTGCTCTAAACCCAGATACGCAGTATTTT. Translating it yields CSALNPDTQYF.

The V gene is TRBV6-6, the J gene TRBJ2-3, with a weak D call TRBD1 (5 bases). Germline assignment: CDR1 MNHNY and CDR2 SVGAGI (reference sequence). Trimming took off 11 bases at V and 0 bases at J, with 15 bases between the two ends. This CDR3 is built from 14 residues. The CDR3: CACWQGLSTDTQYF. As DNA, the CDR3 is TGTGCCTGCTGGCAGGGTTTGAGCACAGATACGCAGTATTTT.

The genes are TRBV28 and TRBJ1-1, with 7 bases identical to TRBD1. V shed 2 bases and J 1 base; nucleotides not matched to a gene: 4. Germline CDR1 is MDHEN and CDR2 is SYDVKM. CDR3 size: 15 residues. The CDR3 here is CASSLPGTENTEAFF. In nucleotides, the CDR3 is TGTGCCAGCAGTTTACCCGGGACAGAGAACACTGAAGCTTTCTTT. Looking up the rest from reference TRBV28 and TRBJ1-1 gives the full variable domain: DVKVTQSSRYLVKRTGEKVFLECVQDMDHENMFWYRQDPGLGLRLIYFSYDVKMKEKGDIPEGYSVSREKKERFSLILESASTNQTSMYLCASSLPGTENTEAFFGQGTRLTVV.

This chain uses TRBV28 with TRBJ2-7; 7 bases align to TRBD1. The V gene's germline CDR1 is MDHEN and CDR2 SYDVKM. CDR3 length: 14 amino acids. V shed 3 bases, J shed 3 bases, and the junction held 5 bases outside the gene matches. The DNA for the CDR3 is TGTGCCAGCAGTTTGGGGACAGAGAACTACGAGCAGTACTTC. Protein product: CASSLGTENYEQYF.